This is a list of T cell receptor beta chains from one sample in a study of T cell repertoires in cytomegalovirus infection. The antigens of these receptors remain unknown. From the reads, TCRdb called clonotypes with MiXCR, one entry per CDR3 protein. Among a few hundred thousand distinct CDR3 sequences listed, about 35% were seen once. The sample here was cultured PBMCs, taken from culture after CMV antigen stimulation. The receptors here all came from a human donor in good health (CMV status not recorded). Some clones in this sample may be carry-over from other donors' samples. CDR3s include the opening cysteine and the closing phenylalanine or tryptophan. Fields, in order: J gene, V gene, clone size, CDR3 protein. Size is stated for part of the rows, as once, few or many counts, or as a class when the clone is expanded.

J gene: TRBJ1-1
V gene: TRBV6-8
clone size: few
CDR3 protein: CASSYSPGQNTEAFF

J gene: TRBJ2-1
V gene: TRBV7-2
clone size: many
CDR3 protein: CASSLFRGHEQFF

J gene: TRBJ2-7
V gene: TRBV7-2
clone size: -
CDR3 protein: CASSFLGQPTYEQYF

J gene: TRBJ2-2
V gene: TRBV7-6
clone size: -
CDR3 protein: CASSLAGLAGANTGELFF

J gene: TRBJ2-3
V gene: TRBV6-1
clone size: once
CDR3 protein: CASSRTSGSNTDTQYF

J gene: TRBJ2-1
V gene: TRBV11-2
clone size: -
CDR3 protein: CASRFMGGGPYNEQFF

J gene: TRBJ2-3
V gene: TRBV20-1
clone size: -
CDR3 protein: CSAGGTNPRDTQYF

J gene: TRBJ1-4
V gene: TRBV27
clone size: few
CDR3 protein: CARSPGAGGDEKLFF

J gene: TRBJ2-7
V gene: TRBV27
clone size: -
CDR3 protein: CASSTRVYATGGFSYEQYF

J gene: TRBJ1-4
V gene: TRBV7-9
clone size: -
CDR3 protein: CASSLATGGEKLFF

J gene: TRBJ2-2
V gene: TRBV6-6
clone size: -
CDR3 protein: CASSYSGLAGETGELFF

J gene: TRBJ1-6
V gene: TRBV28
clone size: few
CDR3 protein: CASRGQIGDNSPLHF

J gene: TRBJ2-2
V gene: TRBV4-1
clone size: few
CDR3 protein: CASSFWRGNTGELFF

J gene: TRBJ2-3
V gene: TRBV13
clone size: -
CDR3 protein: CASSEEGLTDTQYF

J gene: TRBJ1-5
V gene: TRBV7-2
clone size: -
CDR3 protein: CASSLGGGGRDQPQHF

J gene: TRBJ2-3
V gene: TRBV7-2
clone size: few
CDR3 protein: CASSLWDTDTQYF

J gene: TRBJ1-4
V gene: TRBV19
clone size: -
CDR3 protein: CASSIQGANEKLFF

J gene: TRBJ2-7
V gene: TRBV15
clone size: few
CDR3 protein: CATSRERTGDYEQYF

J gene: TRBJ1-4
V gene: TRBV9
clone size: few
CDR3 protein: CASSVAGTNEKLFF

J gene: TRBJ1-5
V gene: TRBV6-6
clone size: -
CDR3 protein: CASSYSDSLQHF

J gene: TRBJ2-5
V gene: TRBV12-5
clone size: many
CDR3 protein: CASGRTNQETQYF

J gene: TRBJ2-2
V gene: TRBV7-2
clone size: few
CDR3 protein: CASSSGGSKTGELFF

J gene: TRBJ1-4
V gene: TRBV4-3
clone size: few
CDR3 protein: CASSQSPEGFEKLFF

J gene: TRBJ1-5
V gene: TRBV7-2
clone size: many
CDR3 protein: CASSLGRGAGQPQHF

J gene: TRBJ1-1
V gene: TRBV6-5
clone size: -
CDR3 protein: CASSYGGQGNTEAFF

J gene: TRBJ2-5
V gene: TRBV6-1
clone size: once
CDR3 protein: CASTRLTGSMETQYF

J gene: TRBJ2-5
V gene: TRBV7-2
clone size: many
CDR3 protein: CASSLRGDVRETQYF

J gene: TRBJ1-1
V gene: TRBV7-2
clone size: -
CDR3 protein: CASSFSGGEGSEAFF

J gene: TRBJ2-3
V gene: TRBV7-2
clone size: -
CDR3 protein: CASSPGLTSTDTQYF